This TCR beta chain came from a study of cytomegalovirus exposure and HLA in healthy donors. Overall study context: In an early release, HLA-typed donors contributed tens of millions of unique TCR sequences.

The count of this clone is one. The antigen is unknown. The study, taken as a whole, reports: Later analysis showed TCR association rates varying by HLA locus, highest for DRB1 and lowest for HLA-C. Through in vitro validation, a few CMV-associated chains were shown to be specific for CMV antigens.

13 Jbeta primers and 60 Vbeta primers were used for the PCR. TCRdb's table, derived via immunoSEQ multiplex PCR, lists solely in-frame clones and lacks some. This table has 110,000 to 150,000 clones, roughly three quarters appearing once. Trimming left V 5 bases short and J 3 bases short, with 20 bases between. Germline V gene sequence: CDR1 SGHAT, CDR2 FQDESV (reference sequence). The CDR3 loop spans 16 amino acids. The source is a female donor in good health and CMV-seronegative. The chain combines TRBV11-1 with TRBJ2-7, with D possibly matching TRBD2 (6 bases). The specimen was PBMCs. The DNA for the CDR3 is TGTGCCAGCAGCCCTGACGTTCAGGGAGGAGGCTACGAGCAGTACTTC. Its protein is CASSPDVQGGGYEQYF.